These 23 T cell receptor beta chains share one sample of origin, sequenced in a study of T-cell reconstitution after alpha-beta-depleted transplantation in children. Unique molecular identifiers were used in preparing the TCRbeta library. MiXCR, run by TCRdb on the PCR reads, gives a single entry per CDR3 protein. The sample includes about 900,000 distinct CDR3 sequences, less than 30% seen only once; the top ten take 28%. The specimen comprised PBMCs, mostly from graft donor cells, sampled 360 days after TCRalphabeta/CD19-depleted stem cell transplant. The receptors shown here come from a boy under two years old who had a stem cell transplant for SCID, so the T cells may come from the graft donor.

The rearrangement uses TRBV20-1 and TRBJ1-6, with 8 positions matching TRBD1. Looked up from germline, CDR1 is DFQATT and CDR2 is SNEGSKA (reference sequence). The junction had 4 bases not matched to a gene; V was cut back by 3 bases and J by 6 bases. CDR3 length: 14 residues. This CDR3 reads CSARTGASNSPLHF. The CDR3 bases are TGCAGTGCTAGGACAGGGGCTTCTAATTCACCCCTCCACTTT.

This clonotype was observed a few times. The chain combines TRBV20-1 with TRBJ2-7; D is uncertain. From germline, CDR1 is DFQATT and CDR2 SNEGSKA (reference sequence). The germline V and J ends were trimmed by 0 bases and 2 bases, with 11 bases remaining between them. CDR3 size: 14 residues. CDR3 sequence: CSARDPIPPYEQYF. The DNA for the CDR3 is TGCAGTGCTAGAGACCCTATCCCTCCCTACGAGCAGTACTTC.

J is TRBJ2-3 and V is TRBV4-2; 8 bases are shared with TRBD2. V lost 2 bases and J lost 3; bases outside the gene matches: 7. The V gene's germline CDR1 is LGHNA and CDR2 YNFKEQ. CDR3 size: 16 residues. The CDR3, as DNA: TGTGCCAGCAGCCAACCACTAGCGGCGAAGACAGATACGCAGTATTTT. Residues: CASSQPLAAKTDTQYF.

This chain connects TRBV5-1 to TRBJ2-7; TRBD1 matches 9 bases. V shed 4 bases, J shed 3 bases, and the junction held 11 bases outside the gene matches. CDR3 length: 16 residues. CDR1 and CDR2 from the germline V gene are SGHRS and YFSETQ. CDR3 sequence: CASSHKQGAVDYEQYF. For the CDR3, the DNA is TGCGCCAGCAGCCACAAACAGGGGGCGGTTGACTACGAGCAGTACTTC.

This clonotype was observed a few times. In nucleotides, the CDR3 is TGTGCCAGCAGCTTGCAGGTCTCAGATACGCAGTATTTT. Amino acid sequence: CASSLQVSDTQYF. The gene calls are TRBV5-5 and TRBJ2-3; no firm D call. Trimming removed 1 base from V and 4 bases from J, with 7 bases in between. The CDR3 has 13 residues. Germline CDR1 reads SGHKS; CDR2 reads YYEKEE (reference sequence).

This rearrangement joins TRBV3-1 to TRBJ1-2, with no clear D. The CDR3 has 15 residues. The V and J ends lost 4 bases and 4 bases respectively, with 16 bases between them. Germline V CDR1 and CDR2: LGHDT, YNNKEL (reference sequence). The CDR3 here is CASSPRYGVSYGYTF. DNA of the CDR3: TGTGCCAGCAGCCCAAGGTATGGGGTCTCCTATGGCTACACCTTC.

This clonotype has more than one count but fewer than ten. The chain uses TRBV28 and TRBJ1-5, with TRBD1 as a possible D gene (6 bases). CDR3 length: 15 residues. Per the germline V gene, CDR1 is MDHEN and CDR2 is SYDVKM. The V end was cut by 6 bases, the J end by 4 bases, with 16 bases between. The CDR3 sequence is CASRTQGKGNQPQHF. In DNA form, the CDR3 reads TGTGCCAGCAGGACCCAGGGGAAGGGGAATCAGCCCCAGCATTTT.

V gene TRBV5-1 combines with J gene TRBJ2-4; D unresolved. V was clipped by 0 bases and J by 1 base, with 8 bases between them. This CDR3 spans 15 amino acids. Germline values: CDR1 SGHRS, CDR2 YFSETQ. CDR3 bases: TGCGCCAGCAGCTTGGGCCTAGTGGCCAAAAACATTCAGTACTTC. This translates into CASSLGLVAKNIQYF.

In its sample, this clonotype was seen a few times. The chain uses TRBV5-1 and TRBJ2-7; D not resolved. V gave up 5 bases and J gave up 7 bases, with 16 bases separating them. This CDR3 is built from 13 residues. CDR1 is SGHRS and CDR2 is YFSETQ in the germline V gene. CDR3: CASRLFVQNEQYF. In DNA form, the CDR3 reads TGCGCCAGCAGGCTCTTCGTTCAAAATGAGCAGTACTTC.

At least ten counts were recorded for this clonotype. This chain joins TRBV5-1 and TRBJ2-1; D might be TRBD1 (7 bases). The CDR3 runs to 15 residues. Trimming removed 6 bases at V and 1 base at J, with 14 bases between. The germline V gene encodes CDR1 SGHRS and CDR2 YFSETQ. CDR3 protein: CASIRGDGSYNEQFF. The CDR3 DNA reads as TGCGCCAGCATCAGGGGGGACGGATCCTACAATGAGCAGTTCTTC.

The CDR3 is CASSLGDNRETQYF. The CDR3 region has the DNA TGTGCCAGCAGCTTAGGGGACAACCGGGAGACCCAGTACTTC. The J gene is TRBJ2-5, the V gene TRBV7-7; TRBD1 might be the D (6 bases). The CDR3 covers 14 residues. V dropped 1 base and J dropped 5 bases, with 11 bases sitting between them. Germline loops: CDR1 SSHAT, CDR2 FNYEAQ (reference sequence).

A few counts support this clonotype. The chain carries TRBV7-9 and TRBJ2-7; possible D gene TRBD2, 6 bases. Per the germline V gene, CDR1 is SEHNR and CDR2 is FQNEAQ (reference sequence). The CDR3 has 13 amino acids. The V gene lost 6 bases and the J gene lost 0 bases, with 9 bases spanning the gap. The CDR3 bases are TGTGCCAGCAGGACTAGTGGCTCCTACGAGCAGTACTTC. Its protein product is CASRTSGSYEQYF.

This clonotype was counted only a few times. The chain links TRBV5-1 to TRBJ2-2; weak D call: TRBD2 (6 bases). The V and J ends lost 5 bases and 4 bases respectively, with 9 bases between them. The CDR3 extends over 13 amino acids. Per the germline V gene, CDR1 is SGHRS and CDR2 is YFSETQ. In DNA, the CDR3 is TGCGCCAGCAGAACCGGGAGCACCGGGGAGCTGTTTTTT. Its translation is CASRTGSTGELFF.

J is TRBJ2-7 and V is TRBV11-2, with a weak D call TRBD2 (6 bases). Germline V gives CDR1 SGHAT, CDR2 FQNNGV. The CDR3 is made up of 14 amino acids. Trimming stripped 6 bases from V and 3 bases from J, with 15 bases between. The CDR3 loop reads CASRPRGKNYEQYF. CDR3 bases: TGTGCCAGCAGACCCCGGGGGAAGAACTACGAGCAGTACTTC. Filled out from reference TRBV11-2 and TRBJ2-7, the complete variable domain reads EAGVAQSPRYKIIEKRQSVAFWCNPISGHATLYWYQQILGQGPKLLIQFQNNGVVDDSQLPKDRFSAERLKGVDSTLKIQPAKLEDSAVYLCASRPRGKNYEQYFGPGTRLTVT.

This chain connects TRBV7-9 to TRBJ1-1; a possible D gene is TRBD1 (5 bases). Germline loops: CDR1 SEHNR, CDR2 FQNEAQ (reference sequence). The CDR3 has 15 residues. V lost 3 bases, J lost 0 bases, and 11 bases lay in between. The CDR3, as DNA: TGTGCCAGCAGCTTGGGGGACGCCATGAACACTGAAGCTTTCTTT. This encodes CASSLGDAMNTEAFF.

J is TRBJ1-1 and V is TRBV12-3 or TRBV12-4; D not certain. The CDR3 has 13 amino acids. Trimming stripped 5 bases from V and 1 base from J, with 8 bases between. Here the CDR3 DNA reads TGTGCCAGCAGTGAGTCGAGGAACACTGAAGCTTTCTTT. Its translation: CASSESRNTEAFF.

The chain combines TRBV30 with TRBJ2-2, with D possibly matching TRBD2 (5 bases). Trimming cost V 2 bases and J 6 bases, with 13 bases left between them. Germline CDR1 reads GTSNPN; CDR2 reads SVGIG (reference sequence). The CDR3 has 14 amino acids. This CDR3 reads CAWSKDSRAGELFF. Here the CDR3 DNA reads TGTGCCTGGAGTAAGGACTCCCGCGCCGGGGAGCTGTTTTTT.

The CDR3 DNA sequence: TGTGCCAGCTCACCACCGGCAGATTACGAGCAGTACTTC. Translating it yields CASSPPADYEQYF. The chain links TRBV18 to TRBJ2-7; D is unresolved. CDR3 length equals 13 residues. In germline, CDR1 is KGHSH, CDR2 LQKENI. V lost 0 bases, J lost 4 bases, and 7 bases lay in between.

The chain links TRBV15 to TRBJ1-1, with D unclear. Germline V CDR1 and CDR2: LNHNV, YYDKDF (reference sequence). Trimming stripped 1 base from V and 4 bases from J, with 13 bases between. The CDR3 covers 15 residues. CDR3: CATSRVGVALTEAFF. CDR3 nucleotide sequence: TGTGCCACCAGCAGAGTTGGGGTGGCCCTCACTGAAGCTTTCTTT.

This clonotype was recorded a few times. J is TRBJ2-7 and V is TRBV6-1; D may be TRBD1 (6 bases). The V end lost 7 bases, the J end lost 7 bases, and 20 bases lay between the germline ends. Germline V gene sequence: CDR1 MNHNS, CDR2 SASEGT. The CDR3 has 14 amino acids. This CDR3 is CASTQQGYGWEQYF. The DNA for the CDR3 is TGTGCCAGCACCCAACAGGGCTACGGATGGGAGCAGTACTTC.

This clonotype was counted only a few times. CDR3: CASRQEVNQPQHF. As DNA, the CDR3 is TGTGCCAGCAGGCAGGAAGTTAATCAGCCCCAGCATTTT. The chain employs TRBV2 and TRBJ1-5; D uncertain. The germline V gene encodes CDR1 SNHLY and CDR2 FYNNEI. This CDR3 is 13 amino acids long. Trimming pared 6 bases from V and 4 bases from J, leaving 10 bases between.

The chain has TRBV12-3 or TRBV12-4 and TRBJ2-1; maybe TRBD2 (5 bases). V gave up 4 bases and J gave up 8 bases, with 9 bases separating them. This CDR3 has 12 amino acids. The chain's CDR3 is CASSSDGDEQFF. The CDR3 DNA reads TGTGCCAGCAGTTCGGACGGGGATGAGCAGTTCTTC.

The chain is built from TRBV4-1 and TRBJ1-1, with TRBD1 matching over 8 bases. Germline CDR1 and CDR2: MGHRA and YSYEKL. The V gene end was trimmed by 1 base and the J gene end by 1 base; junction bases not matched to a gene: 2. This CDR3 spans 15 amino acids. The CDR3: CASSQGGTGNTEAFF. CDR3 sequence (DNA): TGCGCCAGCAGCCAAGGGGGGACAGGGAACACTGAAGCTTTCTTT.